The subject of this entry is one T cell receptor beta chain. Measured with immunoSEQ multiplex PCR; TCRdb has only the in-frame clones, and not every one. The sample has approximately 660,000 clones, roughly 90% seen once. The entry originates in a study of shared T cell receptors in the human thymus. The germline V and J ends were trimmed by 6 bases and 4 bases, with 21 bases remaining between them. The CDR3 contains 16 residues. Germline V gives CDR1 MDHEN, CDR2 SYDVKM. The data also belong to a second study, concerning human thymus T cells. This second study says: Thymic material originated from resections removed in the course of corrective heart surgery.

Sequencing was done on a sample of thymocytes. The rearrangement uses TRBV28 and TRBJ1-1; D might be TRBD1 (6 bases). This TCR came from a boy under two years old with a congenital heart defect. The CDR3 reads CASSQFSTGPVTEAFF. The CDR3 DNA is TGTGCCAGCAGCCAGTTTTCCACAGGGCCAGTCACTGAAGCTTTCTTT. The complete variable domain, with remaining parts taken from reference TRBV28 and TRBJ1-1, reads DVKVTQSSRYLVKRTGEKVFLECVQDMDHENMFWYRQDPGLGLRLIYFSYDVKMKEKGDIPEGYSVSREKKERFSLILESASTNQTSMYLCASSQFSTGPVTEAFFGQGTRLTVV.